These T cell receptor beta chains were read from a single sample in a study of CD8+CD57+ T cells in acquired aplastic anemia. TCRdb ran MiXCR on the reads and lists one entry per CDR3 protein. This table holds about 200,000 distinct CDR3 sequences, 50% to 70% found once. Sequencing used sorted CD4+, CD8+, or CD8+CD57+ T cells (not recorded which) from PBMCs. The source is a human donor with aplastic anemia. The CDR3 runs from the conserved cysteine through the conserved F or W. A D gene is named only where the DNA matches it firmly. Clone size, where shown, is once, few, many, or a class for clones that have expanded.

15	NA	TRBJ2-3	TRBV25-1	NA	TGTGCCTCTTCCCCGGGGCTTTTTAGCACAGATACGCAGTATTTT	CASSPGLFSTDTQYF
16	TRBD1	TRBJ1-6	TRBV2	NA	TGTGCCAGCAGCCCGGCCGACAGGGGGGTTGATTCACCCCTCCACTTT	CASSPADRGVDSPLHF
16	TRBD2	TRBJ2-1	TRBV4-1	NA	TGCGCCAGCAGCCACGTAGCGGGGGGGCCCTACAATGAGCAGTTCTTC	CASSHVAGGPYNEQFF
14	NA	TRBJ2-3	TRBV24-1	few	TGTGCCACCAGTGCCGCGGTTAGCACAGATACGCAGTATTTT	CATSAAVSTDTQYF
12	NA	TRBJ2-7	TRBV7-9	few	TGTGCCAGCAGCTTAGAGAGAGGCGAGCAGTACTTC	CASSLERGEQYF
14	NA	TRBJ2-3	TRBV24-1	NA	TGTGCCACCAGTGATCTAACAATCACAGATACGCAGTATTTT	CATSDLTITDTQYF
15	NA	TRBJ1-5	TRBV25-1	NA	TGTGCCAGCGCCCCCTGGGCGGAGGACGGTCAGCCCCAGCATTTT	CASAPWAEDGQPQHF
14	NA	TRBJ1-5	TRBV7-9	NA	TGTGCCAGCAGCTTAGCGAGTAGTAATCAGCCCCAGCATTTT	CASSLASSNQPQHF
16	TRBD1	TRBJ1-3	TRBV19	NA	TGTGCCAGTAGTATAGGCGACAGGGGGAAAGGAAACACCATATATTTT	CASSIGDRGKGNTIYF
18	TRBD2	TRBJ2-7	TRBV7-9	many	TGTGCCAGCAGCTCCTTCCCCCAGACTAGCGGGGGATTCTACGAGCAGTACTTC	CASSSFPQTSGGFYEQYF
12	TRBD1	TRBJ1-2	TRBV20-1	NA	TGCAGTGCTGACAGGGATAACTATGGCTACACCTTC	CSADRDNYGYTF
18	TRBD1	TRBJ2-2	TRBV7-6	NA	TGTGCCAGCAGCTTAGCACGAGGCGGGACAGGGGGCACCGGGGAGCTGTTTTTT	CASSLARGGTGGTGELFF
16	NA	TRBJ2-3	TRBV19	few	TGTGCCAGTAGTGAACGTATAGGGGGTGACACAGATACGCAGTATTTT	CASSERIGGDTDTQYF
14	TRBD2	TRBJ2-7	TRBV7-9	NA	TGTGCCAGCAGCCATGGGACTAGCGGCTACGAGCAGTACTTC	CASSHGTSGYEQYF
17	TRBD2	TRBJ2-5	TRBV5-1	NA	TGCGCCAGCAGCTTTCAGGTAGCGGGGGGTATCCAAGAGACCCAGTACTTC	CASSFQVAGGIQETQYF
14	TRBD2	TRBJ2-7	TRBV6-1	NA	TGTGCCACCAAACTTACTAGCGGGAGCTACGAGCAGTACTTC	CATKLTSGSYEQYF
12	NA	TRBJ1-2	TRBV29-1	NA	TGCAGCGTTGATAACAGAGGCTATGGCTACACCTTC	CSVDNRGYGYTF
15	TRBD1	TRBJ1-6	TRBV7-8	NA	TGTGCCAGCAGCATCCCGGACAGGGGGCATTCACCCCTCCACTTT	CASSIPDRGHSPLHF
13	NA	TRBJ1-5	TRBV15	NA	TGTGCCACCAGCAGCATAGGGGTGCAGCCCCAGCATTTT	CATSSIGVQPQHF
12	NA	TRBJ1-5	TRBV20-1	NA	TGCAGTGCTAGTGAAGGATATCAGCCCCAGCATTTT	CSASEGYQPQHF
16	TRBD2	TRBJ2-1	TRBV12-3/TRBV12-4	NA	TGTGCTAGTGGTTTGCCTCGGACTAGCGGGCACAATGAGCAGTTCTTC	CASGLPRTSGHNEQFF
15	TRBD1	TRBJ2-7	TRBV12-3/TRBV12-4	few	TGTGCCAGCAGCTTATGGACAGGGGCGCGGTACGAGCAGTACTTC	CASSLWTGARYEQYF
11	NA	TRBJ2-5	TRBV29-1	few	TGCAGCGTTGTGTATTTACAGACCCAGTACTTC	CSVVYLQTQYF
11	NA	TRBJ1-2	TRBV25-1	NA	TGTGCCAGCAGCGGGACCTATGGCTACACCTTC	CASSGTYGYTF
14	TRBD1	TRBJ2-3	TRBV29-1	NA	TGCAGCGCCCAGAGGACAGGGAGCACAGATACGCAGTATTTT	CSAQRTGSTDTQYF
15	NA	TRBJ2-7	TRBV5-1	NA	TGCGCCAGCAGGACTACACGGGGGGCGAGACACGAGCAGTACTTC	CASRTTRGARHEQYF
13	NA	TRBJ2-5	TRBV24-1	few	TGTGCCACCAGTGACCCAGGGGTTTCGACCCAGTACTTC	CATSDPGVSTQYF
15	NA	TRBJ2-2	TRBV24-1	once	TGTGCCACCAGTGACTCGAGGGAGAACACCGAGGAGCTGTTTTTT	CATSDSRENTEELFF
15	NA	TRBJ2-1	TRBV7-2	NA	TGTGCCAGCAGCTTACTGCGAGGAGGGGAGACTGAGCAGTTCTTC	CASSLLRGGETEQFF
15	NA	TRBJ1-6	TRBV15	few	TGTGCCACCAGCGGGCGAAGTAATCTGGGTTCACCCCTCCACTTT	CATSGRSNLGSPLHF
17	TRBD2	TRBJ2-3	TRBV7-9	many	TGTGCCAGCAGCTTAGACGTGGCGGGGGGGAACACAGATACGCAGTATTTT	CASSLDVAGGNTDTQYF
15	TRBD1	TRBJ1-2	TRBV2	NA	TGTGCCAGCAGTGTCTGGGACAGTGAGGTTGGTGGCTACACCTTC	CASSVWDSEVGGYTF
14	TRBD1	TRBJ2-1	TRBV2	NA	TGTGCCAGCAAAGAGGAGACAGGGGGAGATGAGCAGTTCTTC	CASKEETGGDEQFF
13	NA	TRBJ2-3	TRBV2	NA	TGTGCCAGCAGTGGGAGGACTTCCGGGACGCAGTGTTTT	CASSGRTSGTQCF
11	TRBD1	TRBJ1-2	TRBV7-4	NA	TGTGCCAGCAGCCCTGACAGGGACCACACCTTC	CASSPDRDHTF
14	TRBD2	TRBJ2-1	TRBV10-3	NA	TGTGCCATCAGTGTACGACTAGCTGACAATGAGCAGTTCTTC	CAISVRLADNEQFF
10	NA	TRBJ1-3	TRBV5-8	NA	TGTGCCAGCGGAGGAAACACCATATATTTT	CASGGNTIYF
16	TRBD2	TRBJ2-5	TRBV9	NA	TGTGCCAGCAGCGCACTACTAGCGGGGGTTGAAGAGACCCAGTACTTC	CASSALLAGVEETQYF